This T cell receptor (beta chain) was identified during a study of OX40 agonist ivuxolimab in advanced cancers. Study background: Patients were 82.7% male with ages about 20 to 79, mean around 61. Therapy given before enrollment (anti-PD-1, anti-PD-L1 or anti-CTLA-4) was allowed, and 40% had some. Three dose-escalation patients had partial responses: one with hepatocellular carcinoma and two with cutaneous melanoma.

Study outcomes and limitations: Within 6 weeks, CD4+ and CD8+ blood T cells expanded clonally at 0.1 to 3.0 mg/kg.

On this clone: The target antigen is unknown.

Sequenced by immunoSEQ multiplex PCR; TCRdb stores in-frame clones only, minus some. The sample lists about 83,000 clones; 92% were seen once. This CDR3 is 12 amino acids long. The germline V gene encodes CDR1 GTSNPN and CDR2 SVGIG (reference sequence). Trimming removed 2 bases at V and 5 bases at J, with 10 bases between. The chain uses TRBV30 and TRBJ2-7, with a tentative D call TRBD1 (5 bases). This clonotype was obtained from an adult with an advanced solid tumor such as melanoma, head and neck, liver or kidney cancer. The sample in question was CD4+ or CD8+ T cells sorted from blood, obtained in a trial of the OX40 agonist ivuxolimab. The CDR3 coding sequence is TGTGCCTGGAGTCTTGGGGCCCACGAGCAGTACTTC. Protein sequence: CAWSLGAHEQYF. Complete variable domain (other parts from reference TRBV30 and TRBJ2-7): SQTIHQWPATLVQPVGSPLSLECTVEGTSNPNLYWYRQAAGRGLQLLFYSVGIGQISSEVPQNLSASRPQDRQFILSSKKLLLSDSGFYLCAWSLGAHEQYFGPGTRLTVT.